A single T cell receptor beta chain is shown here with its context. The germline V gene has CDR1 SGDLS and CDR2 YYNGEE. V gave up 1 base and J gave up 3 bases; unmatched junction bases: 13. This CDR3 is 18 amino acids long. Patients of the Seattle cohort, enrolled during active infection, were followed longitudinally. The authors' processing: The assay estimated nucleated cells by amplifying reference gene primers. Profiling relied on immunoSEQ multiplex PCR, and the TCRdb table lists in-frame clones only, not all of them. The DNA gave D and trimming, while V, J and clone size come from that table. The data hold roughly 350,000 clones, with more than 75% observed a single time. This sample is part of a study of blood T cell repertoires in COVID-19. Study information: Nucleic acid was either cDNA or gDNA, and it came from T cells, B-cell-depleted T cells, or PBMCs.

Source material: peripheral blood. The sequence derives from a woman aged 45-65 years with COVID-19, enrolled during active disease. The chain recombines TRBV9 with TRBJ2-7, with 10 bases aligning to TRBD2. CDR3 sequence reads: CASSVSGERTSGGYEQYF. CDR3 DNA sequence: TGTGCCAGCAGCGTAAGCGGAGAGAGGACTAGCGGAGGCTACGAGCAGTACTTC.